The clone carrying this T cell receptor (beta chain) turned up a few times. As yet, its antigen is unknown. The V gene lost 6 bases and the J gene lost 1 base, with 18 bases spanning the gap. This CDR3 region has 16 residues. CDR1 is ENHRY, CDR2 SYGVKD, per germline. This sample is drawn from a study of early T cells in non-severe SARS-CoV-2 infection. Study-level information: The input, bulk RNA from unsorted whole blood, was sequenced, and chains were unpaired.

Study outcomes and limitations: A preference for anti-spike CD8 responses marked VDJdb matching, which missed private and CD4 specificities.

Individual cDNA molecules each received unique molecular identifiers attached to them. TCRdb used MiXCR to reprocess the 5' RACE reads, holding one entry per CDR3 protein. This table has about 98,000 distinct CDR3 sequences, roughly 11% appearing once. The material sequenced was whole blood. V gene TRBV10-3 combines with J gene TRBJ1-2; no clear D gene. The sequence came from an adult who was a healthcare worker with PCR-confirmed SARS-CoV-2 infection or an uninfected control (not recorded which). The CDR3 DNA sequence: TGTGCCATCAGAACACATGACGGATTGATTAACTATGGCTACACCTTC. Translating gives CAIRTHDGLINYGYTF.